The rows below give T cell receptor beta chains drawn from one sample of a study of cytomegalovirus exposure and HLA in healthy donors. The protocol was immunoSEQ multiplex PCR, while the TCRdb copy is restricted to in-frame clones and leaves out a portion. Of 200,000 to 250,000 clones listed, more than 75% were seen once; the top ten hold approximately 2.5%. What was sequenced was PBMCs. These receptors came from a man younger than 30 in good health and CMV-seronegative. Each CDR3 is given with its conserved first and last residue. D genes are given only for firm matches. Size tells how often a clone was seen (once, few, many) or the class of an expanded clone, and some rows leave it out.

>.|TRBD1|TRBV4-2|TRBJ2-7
CASRSPGQGDYEQYF
TGTGCCAGCAGATCGCCGGGACAGGGTGACTACGAGCAGTACTTC
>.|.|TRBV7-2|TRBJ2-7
CASSPPLEGQYF
TGTGCCAGCAGCCCGCCACTAGAGGGGCAGTACTTC
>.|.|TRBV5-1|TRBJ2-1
CASSLTIESSYNEQFF
TGCGCCAGCAGTTTGACTATCGAGAGCTCCTACAATGAGCAGTTCTTC
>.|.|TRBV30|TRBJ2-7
CAWRVTGGGSEQYF
TGTGCCTGGAGGGTGACTGGGGGCGGCTCCGAGCAGTACTTC
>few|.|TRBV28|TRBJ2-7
CASSLLSKSDEQYF
TGTGCCAGCAGTTTATTAAGTAAGAGTGACGAGCAGTACTTC
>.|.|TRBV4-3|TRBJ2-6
CASSPGAGANVLTF
TGCGCCAGCAGCCCAGGGGCCGGGGCCAACGTCCTGACTTTC
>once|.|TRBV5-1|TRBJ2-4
CASSLDGGLAKNIQYF
TGCGCCAGCAGCTTGGACGGCGGGTTAGCCAAAAACATTCAGTACTTC
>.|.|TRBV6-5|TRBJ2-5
CASSRGQETQYF
TGTGCCAGCAGTAGGGGACAAGAGACCCAGTACTTC
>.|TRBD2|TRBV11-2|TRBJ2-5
CASSRGGLGETQYF
TGTGCCAGCAGCCGCGGGGGGCTAGGGGAGACCCAGTACTTC
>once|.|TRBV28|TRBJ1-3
CASSFGEGGNTIYF
TGTGCCAGCAGTTTCGGGGAGGGAGGAAACACCATATATTTT
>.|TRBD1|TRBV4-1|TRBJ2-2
CASSHWDRDTGELFF
TGCGCCAGCAGCCACTGGGACAGGGACACCGGGGAGCTGTTTTTT
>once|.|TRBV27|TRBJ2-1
CASSLYGGASYNEQFF
TGTGCCAGCAGTTTATATGGAGGGGCTTCCTACAATGAGCAGTTCTTC
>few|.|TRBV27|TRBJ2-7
CASSITGTYYEQYF
TGTGCCAGCAGTATAACAGGGACCTACTACGAGCAGTACTTC
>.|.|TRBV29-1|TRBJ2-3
CSGGATDTQYF
TGCAGCGGAGGAGCTACAGATACGCAGTATTTT
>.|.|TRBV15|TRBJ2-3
CATSRVSGTDTQYF
TGTGCCACCAGCAGAGTCTCAGGCACAGATACGCAGTATTTT
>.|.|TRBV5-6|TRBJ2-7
CASSLVSSRYEQYF
TGTGCCAGCAGCTTGGTGTCTTCTCGGTACGAGCAGTACTTC
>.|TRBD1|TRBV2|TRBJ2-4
CASSGGQSKNIQYF
TGTGCCAGCAGTGGGGGACAGTCCAAAAACATTCAGTACTTC
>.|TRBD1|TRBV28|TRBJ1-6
CASSFSGQGNSPLHF
TGTGCCAGCAGTTTTTCCGGACAGGGGAATTCACCCCTCCACTTT
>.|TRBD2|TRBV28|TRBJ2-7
CASSSSGPYEQYF
TGTGCCAGCTCTTCTAGCGGCCCCTACGAGCAGTACTTC
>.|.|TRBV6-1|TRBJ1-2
CASAPTENYGYTF
TGTGCCAGCGCACCGACAGAAAACTATGGCTACACCTTC
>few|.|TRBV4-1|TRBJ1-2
CASRPQGSYGYTF
TGCGCCAGCAGACCACAGGGAAGCTATGGCTACACCTTC
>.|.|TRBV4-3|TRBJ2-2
CASSHGGNTGELFF
TGCGCCAGCAGCCATGGGGGCAACACCGGGGAGCTGTTTTTT
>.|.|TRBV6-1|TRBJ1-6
CASSERGWNSPLHF
TGTGCCAGCAGTGAACGGGGGTGGAATTCACCCCTCCACTTT
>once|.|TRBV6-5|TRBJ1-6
CASSPDRSNSPLHF
TGTGCCAGCAGCCCCGACAGGAGTAATTCACCCCTCCACTTT
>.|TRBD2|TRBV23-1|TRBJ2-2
CASSPRGRARGELFF
TGCGCCAGCAGCCCCCGAGGGAGGGCCCGAGGGGAGCTGTTTTTT
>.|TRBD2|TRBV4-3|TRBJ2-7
CASSQVPAGRAYEQYF
TGCGCCAGCAGCCAAGTGCCCGCCGGGAGGGCCTACGAGCAGTACTTC
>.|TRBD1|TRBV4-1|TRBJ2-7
CASSQLGDSLSYEQYF
TGCGCCAGCAGCCAGTTGGGGGACAGTCTCTCCTACGAGCAGTACTTC
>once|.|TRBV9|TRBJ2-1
CASSDGLSGYVRNEQFF
TGTGCCAGCAGCGACGGTCTTTCAGGGTACGTTAGGAATGAGCAGTTCTTC
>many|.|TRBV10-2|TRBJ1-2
CASRTDSYGYTF
TGCGCCAGCAGGACTGACAGCTATGGCTACACCTTC
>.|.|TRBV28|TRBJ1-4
CASRGRDIRREKLFF
TGTGCCAGCAGGGGCAGGGACATTCGACGAGAAAAACTGTTTTTT